A selection of T cell receptor beta chains follows, all from one sample in a study of T cells in Graves' hyperthyroidism and ophthalmopathy. TCRdb reprocessed the multiplex PCR reads via MiXCR and lists one record per CDR3 protein. The repertoire holds around 190,000 distinct CDR3 sequences, with around 17% as singletons. The sample was blood. The receptors shown here come from a woman aged 45-59 years with Graves' hyperthyroidism. The CDR3 runs from the conserved cysteine through the conserved F or W. The D gene is left open where the match is weak. Some rows have no size entry. The others give once, few or many, or a class for an expanded clone.

j_call clone_size d_call v_call cdr3_aa cdr3_nt
TRBJ2-2 few TRBD2 TRBV6-5 CASSYTGTSGFANTGELFF TGTGCCAGCAGTTACACCGGGACTAGCGGTTTCGCGAACACCGGGGAGCTGTTTTTT
TRBJ1-5 many TRBD1 TRBV2 CASRTGFDQPQHF TGTGCCAGTAGGACAGGGTTCGATCAGCCCCAGCATTTT
TRBJ2-7 many . TRBV6-1 CASSQGRLAYEQYF TGTGCCAGCAGTCAGGGACGTTTGGCCTACGAGCAGTACTTC
TRBJ2-2 few TRBD2 TRBV5-4 CASSSLAGGAAGELFF TGTGCCAGCAGCTCACTAGCGGGAGGGGCTGCCGGGGAGCTGTTTTTT
TRBJ2-1 few TRBD1 TRBV28 CASTNSGQGINEQFF TGTGCCAGCACCAACTCGGGACAGGGTATCAATGAGCAGTTCTTC
TRBJ2-7 . TRBD1 TRBV4-2 CASSQSTGGADEQYF TGTGCCAGCAGCCAATCGACAGGGGGCGCAGACGAGCAGTACTTC
TRBJ1-5 few . TRBV7-9 CASSFGQSNQPQHF TGTGCCAGCAGCTTTGGACAGAGCAATCAGCCCCAGCATTTT
TRBJ2-1 . TRBD2 TRBV20-1 CSISGRVDEQFF TGCAGTATTAGCGGGAGGGTGGATGAGCAGTTCTTC
TRBJ1-2 . . TRBV5-4 CASSLGGREGGYTF TGTGCCAGCAGCTTGGGGGGCAGGGAAGGTGGCTACACCTTC
TRBJ2-3 many TRBD2 TRBV7-3 CATSPGGRDTQYF TGTGCCACTTCCCCGGGGGGAAGGGATACGCAGTATTTT
TRBJ2-3 many TRBD2 TRBV20-1 CSAKTLAGVSDTQYF TGCAGTGCTAAAACCCTAGCGGGAGTGTCAGATACGCAGTATTTT
TRBJ1-5 many TRBD1 TRBV4-1 CASSPRQGGQPQHF TGCGCCAGCAGCCCTAGACAGGGCGGTCAGCCCCAGCATTTT
TRBJ1-5 . . TRBV5-5 CASSPNLDSPYSNQPQHF TGTGCCAGCAGCCCTAACCTGGACAGTCCTTATAGCAATCAGCCCCAGCATTTT
TRBJ2-7 many . TRBV12-3/TRBV12-4 CASSFRPAESYEQYF TGTGCCAGCAGTTTTCGCCCAGCGGAGTCCTACGAGCAGTACTTC
TRBJ2-1 many . TRBV6-5 CASSYDHRALGWEQFF TGTGCCAGCAGTTACGACCACAGGGCTTTGGGTTGGGAGCAGTTCTTC
TRBJ1-1 many . TRBV11-3 CASSQEGAEAFF TGTGCCAGCAGTCAGGAGGGGGCTGAAGCTTTCTTT
TRBJ2-5 . TRBD2 TRBV3-1 CASSQGSSGAQETQYF TGTGCCAGCAGCCAAGGGTCTAGCGGAGCTCAAGAGACCCAGTACTTC
TRBJ2-5 few TRBD1 TRBV5-5 CASSLLTGGFSETQYF TGTGCCAGCAGCTTGTTAACAGGGGGCTTTTCAGAGACCCAGTACTTC
TRBJ2-1 many TRBD2 TRBV27 CASSPGLALQFF TGTGCCAGCAGTCCCGGACTAGCTTTGCAGTTCTTC
TRBJ2-5 many . TRBV2 CARRVGETQYF TGTGCCCGAAGGGTAGGAGAGACCCAGTACTTC
TRBJ2-1 . TRBD2 TRBV12-3/TRBV12-4 CASSPGLTVYNEQFF TGTGCCAGCAGCCCGGGACTAACGGTTTACAATGAGCAGTTCTTC
TRBJ2-3 . . TRBV12-5 CASGPRVSSTDTQYF TGTGCTAGTGGTCCCAGGGTTTCTAGCACAGATACGCAGTATTTT
TRBJ1-2 . . TRBV10-3 CAISERGGIYNGYTF TGTGCCATCAGTGAGCGTGGAGGGATTTATAATGGCTACACCTTC
TRBJ2-3 many TRBD2 TRBV7-2 CASSPRLAPDTQYF TGTGCCAGCAGCCCAAGACTAGCGCCAGATACGCAGTATTTT
TRBJ2-7 many . TRBV7-2 CASSLGGRVYEQYF TGTGCCAGCAGCTTAGGGGGCAGGGTCTACGAGCAGTACTTC
TRBJ2-7 many . TRBV29-1 CSVVWLGDEQYF TGCAGCGTTGTTTGGCTAGGTGACGAGCAGTACTTC
TRBJ2-1 many . TRBV9 CASSRQADSSYNEQFF TGTGCCAGCAGCCGCCAGGCAGACAGCTCCTACAATGAGCAGTTCTTC
TRBJ2-5 . . TRBV27 CASSLSYYPEGTQYF TGTGCCAGCAGTTTATCTTACTACCCGGAGGGAACCCAGTACTTC
TRBJ2-2 . TRBD2 TRBV19 CASKTAGNTGELFF TGTGCCAGTAAAACAGCGGGGAATACCGGGGAGCTGTTTTTT
TRBJ2-1 many TRBD1 TRBV20-1 CSASSWGTGRSNEQFF TGCAGTGCTAGTTCTTGGGGGACAGGCAGGAGCAATGAGCAGTTCTTC
TRBJ1-2 . . TRBV5-1 CASSGPPGPPNYGYTF TGCGCCAGCAGCGGACCTCCGGGACCGCCTAACTATGGCTACACCTTC
TRBJ2-1 . . TRBV10-3 CAISGDVGNEQFF TGTGCCATCAGTGGTGACGTTGGCAATGAGCAGTTCTTC
TRBJ2-5 many . TRBV24-1 CATSDSGTAQETQYF TGTGCCACCAGTGATTCCGGGACGGCCCAAGAGACCCAGTACTTC
TRBJ2-3 few . TRBV7-9 CASSLTQRTHTDTQYF TGTGCCAGCAGCTTAACCCAAAGGACCCACACAGATACGCAGTATTTT
TRBJ2-1 few TRBD1 TRBV29-1 CSVAGGQGHNEQFF TGCAGCGTAGCCGGGGGACAGGGCCACAATGAGCAGTTCTTC
TRBJ2-1 many . TRBV7-2 CASRRGRELEQFF TGTGCCAGCAGAAGGGGGCGGGAGCTTGAGCAGTTCTTC
TRBJ2-7 many TRBD2 TRBV28 CASSLPGLAVSYEQYF TGTGCCAGCAGTTTACCTGGACTAGCGGTCTCCTACGAGCAGTACTTC
TRBJ2-1 many . TRBV2 CASRRDQRGEQFF TGTGCCAGCCGTCGGGACCAAAGGGGTGAGCAGTTCTTC
TRBJ1-1 . . TRBV14 CASSQVYGGTEAFF TGTGCCAGCAGCCAAGTATATGGGGGCACTGAAGCTTTCTTT
TRBJ2-7 many . TRBV28 CASSSQHRGGYEQYF TGTGCCAGCAGTTCCCAACACAGGGGAGGTTACGAGCAGTACTTC